Presented here are 7 T cell receptor beta chains from one specimen sequenced in a study of cytomegalovirus exposure and HLA in healthy donors. The PCR used 60 Vbeta and 13 Jbeta primers. Assay used: immunoSEQ multiplex PCR; TCRdb lists only in-frame clones, some missing. This repertoire includes around 58,000 clones. The material sequenced was PBMCs. The receptors were gathered from a man in his forties or fifties in good health and CMV-seropositive.

This chain joins TRBV6-1 and TRBJ2-5; the match to TRBD1 covers 7 bases. CDR1 and CDR2 from the germline V gene are MNHNS and SASEGT. V trimming: 4 bases; J trimming: 1 base; junction bases outside the gene matches: 0. This CDR3 is 13 amino acids long. The CDR3 reads CASSGDSQETQYF. CDR3 nucleotide sequence: TGTGCCAGCAGTGGGGACAGCCAAGAGACCCAGTACTTC.

The V and J genes are TRBV5-1 and TRBJ2-1, with TRBD2 as a possible D gene (6 bases). The CDR3 runs to 15 residues. V dropped 3 bases and J dropped 1 base, with 11 bases sitting between them. Looked up from germline, CDR1 is SGHRS and CDR2 is YFSETQ. CDR3 DNA: TGCGCCAGCAGCTCGGGGACTTTTTCCTACAATGAGCAGTTCTTC. This sequence encodes CASSSGTFSYNEQFF.

The genes are TRBV6-5 and TRBJ2-7, with D unresolved. Trimming cost V 4 bases and J 3 bases, with 4 bases left between them. The length of the CDR3 is 11 residues. Germline V gene data show CDR1 as MNHEY and CDR2 as SVGAGI. The CDR3 nucleotides are TGTGCCAGCAGTTCCCGCTACGAGCAGTACTTC. Its translation: CASSSRYEQYF.

The chain links TRBV19 to TRBJ1-1, with unresolved D. Germline V lookup: CDR1 LNHDA, CDR2 SQIVND (reference sequence). CDR3 size: 14 residues. Trimming cost V 5 bases and J 4 bases, with 14 bases left between them. Here the CDR3 DNA reads TGTGCCAGTAGTGGGAGGGTCTGGGGCACTGAAGCTTTCTTT. This gives the protein CASSGRVWGTEAFF.

In the case of this clone: Its ends do not fully match the called genes, so a read error is possible. The rearrangement links TRBV7-7 to TRBJ2-1; 7 nucleotides match TRBD2. In germline, CDR1 is SSHAT, CDR2 FNYEAQ (reference sequence). The CDR3 extends over 16 amino acids. CDR3 residues: CASSLVAGTGPNEQFF. In DNA form, the CDR3 reads TGTGCTAGCAGCTTGGTAGCGGGCACCGGACCCAATGAGCAGTTCTTC.

V usage is TRBV19 and J usage is TRBJ1-1; D is possibly TRBD1 (5 bases). Germline CDR1 and CDR2: LNHDA and SQIVND (reference sequence). The CDR3 runs 14 residues. The V and J ends lost 9 bases and 0 bases respectively, with 14 bases between them. CDR3: CASSQGGVNTEAFF. The CDR3 DNA is TGTGCCAGCTCCCAGGGAGGCGTGAACACTGAAGCTTTCTTT.

This rearrangement joins TRBV6-5 to TRBJ2-5; 7 bases agree with TRBD1. The ends lost 6 bases at V and 5 bases at J; junction bases unmatched: 12. This CDR3 contains 15 residues. Germline CDR1 reads MNHEY; CDR2 reads SVGAGI. The CDR3 sequence: CASRPITGVGETQYF. The CDR3 coding sequence is TGTGCCAGCAGACCTATAACAGGGGTCGGGGAGACCCAGTACTTC.